This TCR beta chain emerged from a study of OX40 agonist ivuxolimab in advanced cancers. Study background: Each patient was given ivuxolimab into a vein every 2 weeks, at 0.01 to 10 mg/kg.

Overall study results and limits: At doses 0.1 to 3.0 mg/kg, CD4+ and CD8+ clones expanded. Compared with CD4+, CD8+ T cells on average had more expanded clones.

Profiled with immunoSEQ multiplex PCR; TCRdb holds only in-frame clones, not every one. The sample lists about 63,000 clones, approximately 90% occurring once. V lost 3 bases to trimming and J lost 7 bases; unmatched junction nucleotides: 6. This CDR3 is 15 amino acids long. Germline V lookup: CDR1 SGHAT, CDR2 FQNNGV. With regard to this clone: Its antigen is unidentified.

Material: CD4+ or CD8+ T cells sorted from blood, obtained in a trial of the OX40 agonist ivuxolimab. The source of this sequence is an adult with an advanced solid tumor such as melanoma, head and neck, liver or kidney cancer. The J gene is TRBJ2-7, the V gene TRBV11-2; TRBD2 matches at 13 bases. The CDR3 DNA is TGTGCCAGCAGCTTCATGGAGGGACTAGCGGGAGAGCAGTACTTC. Its protein product is CASSFMEGLAGEQYF. The full variable domain, with the rest looked up from reference TRBV11-2 and TRBJ2-7, is EAGVAQSPRYKIIEKRQSVAFWCNPISGHATLYWYQQILGQGPKLLIQFQNNGVVDDSQLPKDRFSAERLKGVDSTLKIQPAKLEDSAVYLCASSFMEGLAGEQYFGPGTRLTVT.